Listed below are T cell receptor beta chains from one sample, sequenced in a study of cytomegalovirus exposure and HLA in healthy donors. Produced via immunoSEQ multiplex PCR; TCRdb's table is partial and in-frame only. Here the sample spans about 160,000 clones, about 84% being singletons. Material: PBMCs. The receptors were gathered from a man between 45 and 60 years old in good health and CMV-seropositive. Each CDR3 is given with its conserved first and last residue. The order of the fields is J gene, clone size, V gene, D gene, CDR3 DNA, CDR3 protein. D genes are given only for firm matches. For some rows the clone size is stated as once, few or many, or as a class when expanded; others skip it.

>TRBJ2-7|-|TRBV5-6|-
TGTGCCAGCAGCTTGTATTACGGGGACACGGCATACGAGCAGTACTTC
CASSLYYGDTAYEQYF
>TRBJ2-3|-|TRBV12-2|-
TGTGCAAGTCGCCGGGACAGGGGTAAACTTGTCCCAACCCGGGATGAAAACACAGATACGCAGTATTTT
CASRRDRGKLVPTRDENTDTQYF
>TRBJ1-2|once|TRBV7-8|-
TGTGCCAGCAGCTTAGGTCTAGGGGATGGCTACACCTTC
CASSLGLGDGYTF
>TRBJ1-2|-|TRBV29-1|-
TGCAGCACCAGAGGAGGAGGTCCTAACTATGGCTACACCTTC
CSTRGGGPNYGYTF
>TRBJ1-2|-|TRBV27|-
TGTGCCAGCAGAGGAGGGAACTATGGCTACACCTTC
CASRGGNYGYTF
>TRBJ2-7|-|TRBV5-1|TRBD2
TGCGCCAGCAGCTGGGCAACTAGCGGGAGTTTTTACGAGCAGTACTTC
CASSWATSGSFYEQYF
>TRBJ2-3|-|TRBV9|TRBD2
TGTGCCAGCAGCCAAGCCGGGACTAGAGCAGATACGCAGTATTTT
CASSQAGTRADTQYF
>TRBJ2-3|-|TRBV7-8|-
TGTGCCAGCAGCCGTGTACACACAGATACGCAGTATTTT
CASSRVHTDTQYF
>TRBJ2-3|-|TRBV28|TRBD1
TGTGCCACTGTTGCGGCAGGGGGCGAGCGTACGCAGTATTTT
CATVAAGGERTQYF
>TRBJ2-7|-|TRBV6-5|-
TGTGCCAGCAGCCTCACAGGAAAGTCAACCTACGAGCAGTACTTC
CASSLTGKSTYEQYF
>TRBJ2-2|few|TRBV7-2|TRBD2
TGTGCCAGCAGCCCCCGGGGGGGGGCGATCACCGGGGAGCTGTTTTTT
CASSPRGGAITGELFF
>TRBJ1-4|once|TRBV7-6|-
TGTGCCAGCAGCGCGGAAGCATGGGCTAATGAAAAACTGTTTTTT
CASSAEAWANEKLFF
>TRBJ2-4|-|TRBV25-1|TRBD2
TGTGCCAGCAGTGTCGGGACTAGCGGGAAAAACATTCAGTACTTC
CASSVGTSGKNIQYF
>TRBJ2-7|-|TRBV28|-
TGTGCCAGCCTACCTTCGGGGCCAGGGGCCGGCTTCAGCTCCTACGAGCAGTACTTC
CASLPSGPGAGFSSYEQYF
>TRBJ1-5|-|TRBV19|TRBD1
TGTGCCAGTAGTCCGGCAGGGGGCCAAGTGAGACAGCCCCAGCATTTT
CASSPAGGQVRQPQHF
>TRBJ2-7|-|TRBV6-4|TRBD2
TGTGCCAGCAGTTCCGGGACTAGCGGTTCTCTAAGGATCTACGAGCAGTACTTC
CASSSGTSGSLRIYEQYF
>TRBJ1-1|once|TRBV11-2|-
TGTGCCAGCAGCTTAGGAGGGTTGGGCACTGAAGCTTTCTTT
CASSLGGLGTEAFF
>TRBJ1-1|few|TRBV27|-
TGTGCCAGCAGTCCACGGGGGGGGGTGAGGAGGACTGAAGCTTTCTTT
CASSPRGGVRRTEAFF
>TRBJ2-1|-|TRBV27|-
TGTGCCAGCGGGAGGAATGAGCAGTTCTTC
CASGRNEQFF
>TRBJ1-6|-|TRBV2|TRBD1
TGTGCCAGCAGTGTTTTGGGACAGGGCAATTCACCCCTCCACTTT
CASSVLGQGNSPLHF
>TRBJ2-7|-|TRBV4-2|-
TGTGCCAGCAGCCAACATGGACTGGACGAGCAGTACTTC
CASSQHGLDEQYF
>TRBJ2-3|few|TRBV11-2|-
TGTGCCAGCAGCTTAGTGCTAGCGTTAGATACGCAGTATTTT
CASSLVLALDTQYF
>TRBJ2-1|-|TRBV5-1|TRBD2
TGCGCCAGCAGCGCGACTAGCGGGATCAATGAGCAGTTCTTC
CASSATSGINEQFF
>TRBJ1-2|-|TRBV4-1|-
TGCGCCAGCAGCCATGTCTCCCAGGGTATAGAGAGTGGCTACACCTTC
CASSHVSQGIESGYTF
>TRBJ1-3|-|TRBV4-1|-
TGCGCCAGCAGCCCGGAAGGGGTGGCTGGAAACACCATATATTTT
CASSPEGVAGNTIYF
>TRBJ2-7|-|TRBV18|TRBD2
TGTGCCAGCTCACGAGGGGAGGGGGAGCAGTACTTC
CASSRGEGEQYF
>TRBJ2-7|-|TRBV29-1|TRBD1
TGCAGCGTGATACCGGGACAGGGGGCGACGGGGCAGTACTTC
CSVIPGQGATGQYF
>TRBJ2-7|-|TRBV28|TRBD1
TGTGCCAGCAGTTTTCCTCCTTATGGGGGACAGGGGAGTTACGAGCAGTACTTC
CASSFPPYGGQGSYEQYF
>TRBJ1-4|-|TRBV30|-
TGTGCCTGGAGTGTTTCTGCAACTAATGAAAAACTGTTTTTT
CAWSVSATNEKLFF
>TRBJ1-1|-|TRBV2|-
TGTGCCAGCACCCTGACAGATACCAACACTGAAGCTTTCTTT
CASTLTDTNTEAFF
>TRBJ1-2|-|TRBV7-3|-
TGTGCCAGCAGCCCCTCCCTGGGCCGCGGGGCGGGCTACACCTTC
CASSPSLGRGAGYTF
>TRBJ2-7|-|TRBV5-1|-
TGCGCCAGCAGCTTGGTTACACGGGACAACGGCGACGAGCAGTACTTC
CASSLVTRDNGDEQYF
>TRBJ2-7|-|TRBV6-1|TRBD1
TGTGCCAGCAGTGATCTGGGACAGGGCTCCTACGAGCAGTACTTC
CASSDLGQGSYEQYF
>TRBJ1-5|-|TRBV9|-
TGTGCCAGCAGCGCCACCGGATCAGAGAGGCAGCCCCAGCATTTT
CASSATGSERQPQHF
>TRBJ1-5|-|TRBV28|-
TGTGCCAGCGGTGTTCGGGGGTACTCCGGTCAGCCCCAGCATTTT
CASGVRGYSGQPQHF
>TRBJ2-2|-|TRBV30|TRBD2
TGTGCCTGGAGTATCAAGTGGTCTAGCGGTAAGATCGAACACCGGGGAGCTGTTTTT
CAWSIKWSSGKIEHRGAVF
>TRBJ1-2|-|TRBV28|-
TGTGCCAGCAGTCTCTACACCCCGGGAGGCTACACCTTC
CASSLYTPGGYTF
>TRBJ2-5|-|TRBV6-5|-
TGTGCCAGCAAGGAGGGCCCCTCGGGGACCCAGTACTTC
CASKEGPSGTQYF
>TRBJ2-2|-|TRBV6-5|TRBD2
TGTGCCACCTGTAGCGGGACCGGGGAGCTGTTTTTT
CATCSGTGELFF
>TRBJ1-1|-|TRBV5-1|TRBD1
TGCGCCAGCAGCACCGACAGGGCCATGAACACTGAAGCTTTCTTT
CASSTDRAMNTEAFF
>TRBJ2-3|-|TRBV4-1|-
TGCGCCAGCAGCCAAGAGGACACGCGGTGGGATACGCAGTATTTT
CASSQEDTRWDTQYF
>TRBJ2-1|-|TRBV6-1|-
TGTGCCAGCAGTGAAGACGGGGGCTCCTACAATGAGCAGTTCTTC
CASSEDGGSYNEQFF
>TRBJ1-5|-|TRBV7-2|TRBD1
TGTGCCAGCAGCTACGGGACAGGAAATCAGCCCCAGCATTTT
CASSYGTGNQPQHF
>TRBJ2-3|-|TRBV28|-
TGTGCCAGCAGCCCTGGGGGGTTGGTCGCAGATACGCAGTATTTT
CASSPGGLVADTQYF
>TRBJ1-5|once|TRBV18|-
TGTGCCAGCTCACTAACAGGGCTGGGGAATCAGCCCCAGCATTTT
CASSLTGLGNQPQHF
>TRBJ2-7|-|TRBV28|-
TGTGCCAGCAGTTTAAGACAGTACTACGAGCAGTACTTC
CASSLRQYYEQYF
>TRBJ2-5|-|TRBV5-4|TRBD1
TGTGCCAGCAGCCCCCGGGACAGGGTGGTTGAGACCCAGTACTTC
CASSPRDRVVETQYF
>TRBJ1-3|few|TRBV6-5|-
TGTGCCAGCAGTTACAGTAGGGGAGGAAACACCATATATTTT
CASSYSRGGNTIYF
>TRBJ2-2|-|TRBV6-5|TRBD2
TGTGCCAGCAGTTATGGGGGGACTACGAACACCGGGGAGCTGTTTTTT
CASSYGGTTNTGELFF
>TRBJ2-1|-|TRBV5-8|TRBD2
TGTGCCAGCAGCTCCTATAGCGGGAGTTGGTACAATGAGCAGTTCTTC
CASSSYSGSWYNEQFF
>TRBJ2-2|-|TRBV9|-
TGTGCCAGCAGACGGGACACCGGGGAGCTGTTTTTT
CASRRDTGELFF
>TRBJ1-3|-|TRBV7-9|-
TGTGCCAGCAGCTTAGGACAGGCCGATGGAAACACCATATATTTT
CASSLGQADGNTIYF
>TRBJ2-7|-|TRBV2|-
TGTGCCAGCAGTGAATCTAGACTCTCCTACGAGCAGTACTTC
CASSESRLSYEQYF
>TRBJ2-7|-|TRBV6-1|TRBD2
TGTGCCAGCAGTGTTGGAGCGGGGGGCTTCTACGAGCAGTACTTC
CASSVGAGGFYEQYF
>TRBJ2-6|-|TRBV5-1|-
TGCGCCAGCAGCTTGGGTACTAACTCTGGGGCCAACGTCCTGACTTTC
CASSLGTNSGANVLTF
>TRBJ2-5|-|TRBV7-2|-
TGTGCCAGCAGCTCACGACGGGAGCCCCAAGAGACCCAGTACTTC
CASSSRREPQETQYF